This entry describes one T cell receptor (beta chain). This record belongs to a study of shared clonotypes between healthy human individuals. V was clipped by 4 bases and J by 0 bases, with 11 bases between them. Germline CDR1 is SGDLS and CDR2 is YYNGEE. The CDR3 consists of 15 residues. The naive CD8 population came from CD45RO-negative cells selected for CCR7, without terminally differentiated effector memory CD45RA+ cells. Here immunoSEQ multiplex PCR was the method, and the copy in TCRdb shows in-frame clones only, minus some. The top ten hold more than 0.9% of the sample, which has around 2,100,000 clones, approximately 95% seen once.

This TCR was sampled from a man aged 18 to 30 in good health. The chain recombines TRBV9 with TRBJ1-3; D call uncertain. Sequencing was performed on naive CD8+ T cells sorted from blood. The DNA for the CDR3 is TGTGCCAGCAGCCCCTTTAGGGACTCTGGAAACACCATATATTTT. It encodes CASSPFRDSGNTIYF.